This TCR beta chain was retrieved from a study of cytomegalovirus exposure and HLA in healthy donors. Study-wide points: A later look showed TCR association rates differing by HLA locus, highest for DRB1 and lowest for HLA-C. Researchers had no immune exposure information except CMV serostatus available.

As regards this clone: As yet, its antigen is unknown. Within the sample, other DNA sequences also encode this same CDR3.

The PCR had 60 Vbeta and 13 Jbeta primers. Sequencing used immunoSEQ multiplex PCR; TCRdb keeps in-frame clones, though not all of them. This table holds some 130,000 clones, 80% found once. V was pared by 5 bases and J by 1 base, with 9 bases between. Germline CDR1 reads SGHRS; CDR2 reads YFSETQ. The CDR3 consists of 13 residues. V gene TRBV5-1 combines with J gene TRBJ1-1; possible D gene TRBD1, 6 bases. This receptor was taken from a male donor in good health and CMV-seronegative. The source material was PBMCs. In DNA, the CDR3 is TGCGCCAGCAGTTTGACAGGGAACACTGAAGCTTTCTTT. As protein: CASSLTGNTEAFF.